This T cell receptor beta chain derives from a study of blood T cell repertoires in COVID-19. Study-wide context: The cDNA or gDNA used as material had been derived from T cells, B-cell-depleted T cells, or PBMCs.

In germline, CDR1 is SGHVS, CDR2 FQNEAQ. The CDR3 covers 13 residues. V lost 6 bases, J lost 8 bases, and 4 bases stayed unmatched. Produced via immunoSEQ multiplex PCR; TCRdb's table is partial and in-frame only. The top ten hold 6.5% to 9% of the sample, which has 150,000 to 200,000 clones, 82% seen once. This chain connects TRBV7-8 to TRBJ1-4, with TRBD1 matching over 9 bases. The TCR comes from a woman aged 35 to 49 with COVID-19, enrolled during active disease. Sequencing was carried out using peripheral blood. The CDR3 is CASRRGTGEKLFF. In nucleotides, the CDR3 is TGTGCCAGCAGGCGTGGGACAGGGGAAAAACTGTTTTTT.